The source of this T cell receptor beta chain is a study of tumor and adjacent non-tumor tissue in lung cancer. Comments on this clonotype: Antigen unknown.

Three rounds of nested PCR, following a modified ARM-PCR protocol, produced the TCRbeta library. In TCRdb, the multiplex PCR reads were re-called with MiXCR into one record per CDR3 protein. Among approximately 71,000 distinct CDR3 sequences listed, roughly 60% were seen once. Study conclusions and caveats: Tumor tissue had significantly higher TCR diversity than normal lung.

The template was RNA from unsorted bulk tissue. The sequence was obtained from a man in his fifties with non-small cell lung cancer. What was sequenced was lung tumor tissue.

DNA of the CDR3: TGTGCCAGCAGCCAAGAGGGGGTGTCAAGTTGCAATGAGCAGTTCTTC. It encodes CASSQEGVSSCNEQFF. This sequence joins TRBV4-2 and TRBJ2-1; D possibly uses TRBD1 or TRBD2 (5 bases each). Trimming left V 0 bases short and J 6 bases short, with 15 bases between. Germline V gene lookup returns CDR1 LGHNA and CDR2 YNFKEQ. The CDR3 is 16 residues long.